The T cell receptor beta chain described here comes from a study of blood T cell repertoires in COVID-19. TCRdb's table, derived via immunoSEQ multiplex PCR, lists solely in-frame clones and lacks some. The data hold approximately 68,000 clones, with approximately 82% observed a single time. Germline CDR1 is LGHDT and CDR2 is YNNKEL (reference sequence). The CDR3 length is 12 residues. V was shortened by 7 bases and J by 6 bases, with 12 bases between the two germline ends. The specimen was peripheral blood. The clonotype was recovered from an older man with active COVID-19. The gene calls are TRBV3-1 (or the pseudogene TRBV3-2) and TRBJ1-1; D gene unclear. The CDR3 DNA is TGTGCCAGCACCACATTCGGGGCTGAAGCTTTCTTT. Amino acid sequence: CASTTFGAEAFF.